A selection of T cell receptor beta chains follows, all from one sample in a study of neoadjuvant anti-PD-1 for oral cavity cancer. Libraries were prepared by immunoSEQ multiplex PCR; TCRdb keeps only in-frame clonotypes and omits some of them. The table lists 37,000 or so clones, more than 35% of them singletons. Source: tumor tissue, taken after nivolumab (anti-PD-1) treatment. The receptor source for this set is a person aged 40 to 85 with oral cavity squamous cell carcinoma. Both conserved end residues are part of each CDR3. Each record gives: clone size, D gene, J gene, V gene, CDR3 protein, CDR3 DNA. D genes are given only for firm matches. Clone size is stated in some rows and not others, as once, few, many or a class when expanded.

clone size: .; D gene: .; J gene: TRBJ1-2; V gene: TRBV7-9; CDR3 protein: CASSLGGARGYTF; CDR3 DNA: TGTGCCAGCAGCTTAGGGGGTGCAAGAGGCTACACCTTC
clone size: medium-sized; D gene: .; J gene: TRBJ2-5; V gene: TRBV7-7; CDR3 protein: CASSLGVAETQYF; CDR3 DNA: TGTGCTAGCAGCTTAGGGGTGGCGGAGACCCAGTACTTC
clone size: .; D gene: TRBD2; J gene: TRBJ2-3; V gene: TRBV5-6; CDR3 protein: CASSLRTSGRADTQYF; CDR3 DNA: TGTGCCAGCAGTTTAAGGACTAGCGGGAGAGCAGATACGCAGTATTTT
clone size: .; D gene: .; J gene: TRBJ2-1; V gene: TRBV2; CDR3 protein: CASSDPPGLINEQFF; CDR3 DNA: TGTGCCAGCAGTGACCCCCCAGGGTTGATAAATGAGCAGTTCTTC
clone size: once; D gene: .; J gene: TRBJ1-4; V gene: TRBV6-5; CDR3 protein: CASSLGGNEKLFF; CDR3 DNA: TGTGCCAGCAGCCTCGGGGGGAATGAAAAACTGTTTTTT
clone size: many; D gene: .; J gene: TRBJ1-3; V gene: TRBV19; CDR3 protein: CASTQGTGTSGNTIYF; CDR3 DNA: TGTGCCAGTACCCAAGGCACAGGGACCTCTGGAAACACCATATATTTT
clone size: .; D gene: TRBD1; J gene: TRBJ2-7; V gene: TRBV27; CDR3 protein: CASRTGGEANEQYF; CDR3 DNA: TGTGCCAGCAGGACAGGGGGGGAAGCGAACGAGCAGTACTTC
clone size: .; D gene: TRBD1; J gene: TRBJ1-3; V gene: TRBV5-4; CDR3 protein: CASSQRTGDGNTIYF; CDR3 DNA: TGTGCCAGCAGCCAAAGGACAGGGGACGGAAACACCATATATTTT
clone size: few; D gene: TRBD2; J gene: TRBJ2-5; V gene: TRBV6-6; CDR3 protein: CASTDPPGGETQYF; CDR3 DNA: TGTGCCAGCACCGACCCTCCCGGGGGGGAGACCCAGTACTTC
clone size: .; D gene: TRBD2; J gene: TRBJ2-1; V gene: TRBV7-8; CDR3 protein: CASSSSVNSGGQNEQFF; CDR3 DNA: TGTGCCAGCAGCTCCTCCGTCAACAGCGGGGGGCAAAATGAGCAGTTCTTC
clone size: .; D gene: .; J gene: TRBJ2-3; V gene: TRBV4-2; CDR3 protein: CASSQEVRETDTQYF; CDR3 DNA: TGTGCCAGCAGCCAAGAAGTTCGGGAGACAGATACGCAGTATTTT
clone size: .; D gene: TRBD1; J gene: TRBJ1-4; V gene: TRBV28; CDR3 protein: CASSPGQVREKLFF; CDR3 DNA: TGTGCCAGCAGCCCAGGACAGGTTCGGGAAAAACTGTTTTTT
clone size: few; D gene: .; J gene: TRBJ1-1; V gene: TRBV5-4; CDR3 protein: CASSLRLGNTEAFF; CDR3 DNA: TGTGCCAGCAGCCTGCGGCTGGGGAACACTGAAGCTTTCTTT
clone size: .; D gene: TRBD1; J gene: TRBJ1-2; V gene: TRBV27; CDR3 protein: CASSPTPAGGNYGYTF; CDR3 DNA: TGTGCCAGCAGCCCGACACCGGCAGGGGGAAACTATGGCTACACCTTC
clone size: .; D gene: .; J gene: TRBJ1-1; V gene: TRBV7-9; CDR3 protein: CASSFGAVAEAFF; CDR3 DNA: TGTGCCAGCAGCTTCGGGGCAGTAGCTGAAGCTTTCTTT
clone size: few; D gene: .; J gene: TRBJ1-3; V gene: TRBV11-2; CDR3 protein: CASSHPGSGNTIYF; CDR3 DNA: TGTGCCAGCAGCCACCCAGGCTCTGGAAACACCATATATTTT
clone size: .; D gene: .; J gene: TRBJ1-3; V gene: TRBV5-1; CDR3 protein: CASSQQANSGNTIYF; CDR3 DNA: TGCGCCAGCAGCCAACAGGCGAACTCTGGAAACACCATATATTTT
clone size: .; D gene: .; J gene: TRBJ2-1; V gene: TRBV7-8; CDR3 protein: CASSLGLAYNEQFF; CDR3 DNA: TGTGCCAGCAGCTTAGGGCTGGCCTACAATGAGCAGTTCTTC
clone size: few; D gene: TRBD1; J gene: TRBJ2-7; V gene: TRBV28; CDR3 protein: CASTVQGSYSYEQYF; CDR3 DNA: TGTGCCAGCACCGTACAGGGGTCTTATTCCTACGAGCAGTACTTC
clone size: .; D gene: .; J gene: TRBJ2-5; V gene: TRBV5-1; CDR3 protein: CASSLGQGLDKTQYF; CDR3 DNA: TGCGCCAGCAGCTTGGGCCAGGGTCTTGACAAGACCCAGTACTTC
clone size: .; D gene: .; J gene: TRBJ2-7; V gene: TRBV2; CDR3 protein: CASNPGSQRTEQYF; CDR3 DNA: TGTGCCAGCAACCCCGGTTCACAAAGAACAGAGCAGTACTTC
clone size: .; D gene: TRBD2; J gene: TRBJ2-1; V gene: TRBV9; CDR3 protein: CASSAPTSGGASNEQFF; CDR3 DNA: TGTGCCAGCAGCGCCCCGACTAGCGGGGGGGCCAGCAATGAGCAGTTCTTC
clone size: few; D gene: .; J gene: TRBJ1-4; V gene: TRBV25-1; CDR3 protein: CASSEYLNSGWDEKLFF; CDR3 DNA: TGTGCCAGCAGTGAATACCTGAATAGTGGTTGGGATGAAAAACTGTTTTTT
clone size: .; D gene: .; J gene: TRBJ2-6; V gene: TRBV30; CDR3 protein: CAWSATGIGSGANVLTF; CDR3 DNA: TGTGCCTGGAGTGCAACAGGGATAGGGTCTGGGGCCAACGTCCTGACTTTC
clone size: .; D gene: .; J gene: TRBJ1-6; V gene: TRBV5-4; CDR3 protein: CASSPIEGSSPLHF; CDR3 DNA: TGTGCCAGCAGCCCTATAGAGGGGAGTTCACCCCTCCACTTT
clone size: few; D gene: .; J gene: TRBJ2-7; V gene: TRBV5-4; CDR3 protein: CASSPQGPGEQYF; CDR3 DNA: TGTGCCAGCAGCCCACAGGGTCCGGGGGAGCAGTACTTC
clone size: .; D gene: TRBD2; J gene: TRBJ2-7; V gene: TRBV19; CDR3 protein: CASSPSGGLSYEQYF; CDR3 DNA: TGTGCCAGTAGTCCTAGCGGGGGGCTCTCCTACGAGCAGTACTTC
clone size: .; D gene: .; J gene: TRBJ2-5; V gene: TRBV7-9; CDR3 protein: CASSLNRGPETQYF; CDR3 DNA: TGTGCCAGCAGCTTAAACCGGGGGCCAGAGACCCAGTACTTC
clone size: .; D gene: TRBD1; J gene: TRBJ1-3; V gene: TRBV9; CDR3 protein: CASAGQSSGNTIYF; CDR3 DNA: TGTGCCAGCGCGGGACAGAGCTCTGGAAACACCATATATTTT
clone size: .; D gene: .; J gene: TRBJ1-1; V gene: TRBV6-1; CDR3 protein: CASSNAGHNTEAFF; CDR3 DNA: TGTGCCAGCAGTAACGCAGGACATAACACTGAAGCTTTCTTT
clone size: .; D gene: .; J gene: TRBJ1-1; V gene: TRBV7-9; CDR3 protein: CASSLPQGEAFF; CDR3 DNA: TGTGCCAGCAGCTTGCCACAGGGCGAAGCTTTCTTT
clone size: few; D gene: .; J gene: TRBJ2-5; V gene: TRBV5-1; CDR3 protein: CASSFGAALQETQYF; CDR3 DNA: TGCGCCAGCAGCTTTGGGGCGGCCCTCCAAGAGACCCAGTACTTC
clone size: .; D gene: .; J gene: TRBJ1-2; V gene: TRBV19; CDR3 protein: CASSLRTSYGYTF; CDR3 DNA: TGTGCCAGTAGTCTTCGGACAAGCTATGGCTACACCTTC
clone size: .; D gene: .; J gene: TRBJ2-7; V gene: TRBV5-6; CDR3 protein: CASSLVDRHEQYF; CDR3 DNA: TGTGCCAGCAGCTTGGTCGACAGGCACGAGCAGTACTTC
clone size: .; D gene: .; J gene: TRBJ1-5; V gene: TRBV4-1; CDR3 protein: CASSQGSSHSNQPQHF; CDR3 DNA: TGCGCCAGCAGCCAAGGATCCTCCCATAGCAATCAGCCCCAGCATTTT
clone size: .; D gene: .; J gene: TRBJ1-1; V gene: TRBV7-9; CDR3 protein: CASSLVAGWNTEAFF; CDR3 DNA: TGTGCCAGCAGCTTAGTGGCGGGGTGGAACACTGAAGCTTTCTTT
clone size: .; D gene: .; J gene: TRBJ2-7; V gene: TRBV6-5; CDR3 protein: CASSYSEQRGEQYF; CDR3 DNA: TGTGCCAGCAGTTACTCGGAGCAGCGCGGCGAGCAGTACTTC
clone size: .; D gene: .; J gene: TRBJ2-1; V gene: TRBV2; CDR3 protein: CASSERGSLRNEQFF; CDR3 DNA: TGTGCCAGCAGTGAAAGGGGCAGTTTGCGGAATGAGCAGTTCTTC
clone size: .; D gene: .; J gene: TRBJ1-2; V gene: TRBV19; CDR3 protein: CASSIVGGLGYGYTF; CDR3 DNA: TGTGCCAGTAGTATCGTCGGGGGCTTGGGCTATGGCTACACCTTC
clone size: .; D gene: .; J gene: TRBJ2-5; V gene: TRBV7-9; CDR3 protein: CASSLGDRVQETQYF; CDR3 DNA: TGTGCCAGCAGCTTGGGCGATAGGGTCCAAGAGACCCAGTACTTC
clone size: few; D gene: TRBD2; J gene: TRBJ2-5; V gene: TRBV18; CDR3 protein: CASSPRLAGVGETQYF; CDR3 DNA: TGTGCCAGCTCACCTCGCCTAGCGGGAGTCGGGGAGACCCAGTACTTC